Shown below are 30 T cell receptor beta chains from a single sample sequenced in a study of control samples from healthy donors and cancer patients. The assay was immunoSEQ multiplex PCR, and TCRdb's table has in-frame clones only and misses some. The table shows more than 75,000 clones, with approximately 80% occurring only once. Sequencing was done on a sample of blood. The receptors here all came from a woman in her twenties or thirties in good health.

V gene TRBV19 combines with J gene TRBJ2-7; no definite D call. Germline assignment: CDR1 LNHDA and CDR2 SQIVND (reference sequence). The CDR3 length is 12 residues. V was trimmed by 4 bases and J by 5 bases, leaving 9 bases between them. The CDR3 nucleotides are TGTGCCAGTAGTAGGGGAAAAAACGAGCAGTACTTC. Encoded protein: CASSRGKNEQYF.

CDR3 loop: CASSPGQAAGNTIYF. CDR3 nucleotides: TGTGCCAGCAGCCCAGGACAGGCGGCTGGAAACACCATATATTTT. The chain carries TRBV9 and TRBJ1-3, with 7 positions matching TRBD1. Germline V gene data show CDR1 as SGDLS and CDR2 as YYNGEE. With V trimmed by 4 bases and J by 2 bases, 6 bases remained unmatched. The CDR3 totals 15 residues.

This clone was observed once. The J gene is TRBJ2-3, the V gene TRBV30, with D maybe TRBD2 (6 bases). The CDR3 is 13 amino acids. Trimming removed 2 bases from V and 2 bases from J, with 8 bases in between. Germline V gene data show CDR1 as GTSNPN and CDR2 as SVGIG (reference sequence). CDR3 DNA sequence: TGTGCCTGGAGTCAGGGACTCACAGATACGCAGTATTTT. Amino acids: CAWSQGLTDTQYF.

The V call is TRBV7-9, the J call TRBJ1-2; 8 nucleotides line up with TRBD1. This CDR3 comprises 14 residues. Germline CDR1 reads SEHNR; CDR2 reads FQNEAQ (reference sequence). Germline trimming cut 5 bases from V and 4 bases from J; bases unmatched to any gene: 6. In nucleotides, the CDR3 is TGTGCCAGCAGCCCAACAGGGGGATCCTATGGCTACACCTTC. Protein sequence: CASSPTGGSYGYTF.

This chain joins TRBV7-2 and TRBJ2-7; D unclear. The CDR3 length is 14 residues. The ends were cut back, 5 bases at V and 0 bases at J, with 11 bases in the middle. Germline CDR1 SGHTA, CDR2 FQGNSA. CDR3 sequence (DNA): TGTGCCAGCAGCGGGCCATCGATCTCCTACGAGCAGTACTTC. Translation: CASSGPSISYEQYF.

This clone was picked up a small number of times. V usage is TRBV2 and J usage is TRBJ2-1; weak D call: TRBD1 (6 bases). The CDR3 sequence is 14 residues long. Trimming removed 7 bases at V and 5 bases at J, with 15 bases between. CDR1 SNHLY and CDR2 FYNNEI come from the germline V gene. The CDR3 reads CASTTGGSNNEQFF. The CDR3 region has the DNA TGTGCCAGCACGACAGGAGGTTCTAACAATGAGCAGTTCTTC.

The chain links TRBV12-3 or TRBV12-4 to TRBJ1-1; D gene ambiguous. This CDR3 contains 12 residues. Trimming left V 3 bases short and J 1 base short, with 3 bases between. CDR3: CASSFGNTEAFF. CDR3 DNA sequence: TGTGCCAGCAGTTTCGGGAACACTGAAGCTTTCTTT.

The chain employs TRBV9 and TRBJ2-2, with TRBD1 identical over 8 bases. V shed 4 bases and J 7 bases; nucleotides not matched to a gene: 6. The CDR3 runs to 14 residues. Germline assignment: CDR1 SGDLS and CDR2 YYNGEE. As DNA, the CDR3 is TGTGCCAGCAGCACCCAGGGGGCCGTCGGGGAGCTGTTTTTT. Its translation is CASSTQGAVGELFF.

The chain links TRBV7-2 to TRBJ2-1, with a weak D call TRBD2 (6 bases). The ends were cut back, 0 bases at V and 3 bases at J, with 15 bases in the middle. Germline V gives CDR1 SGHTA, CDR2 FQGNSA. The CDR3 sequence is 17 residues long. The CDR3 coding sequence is TGTGCCAGCAGCTTAGCGGGGGTCGGGACTCACTACAATGAGCAGTTCTTC. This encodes CASSLAGVGTHYNEQFF.

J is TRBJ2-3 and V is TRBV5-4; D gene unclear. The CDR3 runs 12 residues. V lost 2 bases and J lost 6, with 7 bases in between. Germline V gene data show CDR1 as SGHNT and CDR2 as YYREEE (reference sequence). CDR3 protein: CASSFGSDTQYF. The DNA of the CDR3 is TGTGCCAGCAGCTTTGGCTCGGATACGCAGTATTTT. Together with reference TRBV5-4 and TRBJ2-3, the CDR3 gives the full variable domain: ETGVTQSPTHLIKTRGQQVTLRCSSQSGHNTVSWYQQALGQGPQFIFQYYREEENGRGNFPPRFSGLQFPNYSSELNVNALELDDSALYLCASSFGSDTQYFGPGTRLTVL.

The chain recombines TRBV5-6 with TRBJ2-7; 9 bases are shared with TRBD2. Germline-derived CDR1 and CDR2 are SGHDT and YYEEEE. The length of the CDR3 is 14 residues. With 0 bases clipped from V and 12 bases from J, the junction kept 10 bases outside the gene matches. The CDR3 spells CASSLDPAGGVLYF. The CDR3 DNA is TGTGCCAGCAGCTTGGACCCAGCGGGGGGTGTTCTGTACTTC. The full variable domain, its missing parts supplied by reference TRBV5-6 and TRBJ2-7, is DAGVTQSPTHLIKTRGQQVTLRCSPKSGHDTVSWYQQALGQGPQFIFQYYEEEERQRGNFPDRFSGHQFPNYSSELNVNALLLGDSALYLCASSLDPAGGVLYFGPGTRLTVT.

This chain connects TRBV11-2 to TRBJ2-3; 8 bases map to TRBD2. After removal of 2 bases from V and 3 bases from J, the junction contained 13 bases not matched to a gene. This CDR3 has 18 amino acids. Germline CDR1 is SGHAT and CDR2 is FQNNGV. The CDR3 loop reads CASSLWAGGRSKTDTQYF. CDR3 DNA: TGTGCCAGCAGCTTATGGGCGGGGGGCCGCTCAAAAACAGATACGCAGTATTTT.

CDR3 sequence reads: CASSLLPESETQYF. In nucleotides, the CDR3 is TGTGCCAGCAGCTTGTTGCCAGAATCGGAGACCCAGTACTTC. The chain combines TRBV7-9 with TRBJ2-5; unclear D gene. The CDR3 runs to 14 residues. Germline lookup yields CDR1 SEHNR and CDR2 FQNEAQ (reference sequence). Trimming pared 3 bases from V and 5 bases from J, leaving 13 bases between. The complete variable domain, with remaining parts taken from reference TRBV7-9 and TRBJ2-5, reads DTGVSQNPRHKITKRGQNVTFRCDPISEHNRLYWYRQTLGQGPEFLTYFQNEAQLEKSRLLSDRFSAERPKGSFSTLEIQRTEQGDSAMYLCASSLLPESETQYFGPGTRLLVL.

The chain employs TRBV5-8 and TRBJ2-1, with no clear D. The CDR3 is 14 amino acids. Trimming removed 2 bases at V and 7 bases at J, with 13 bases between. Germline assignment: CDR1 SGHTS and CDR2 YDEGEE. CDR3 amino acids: CASSFRSLKNEQFF. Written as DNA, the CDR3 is TGTGCCAGCAGCTTTAGGTCCTTGAAGAATGAGCAGTTCTTC.

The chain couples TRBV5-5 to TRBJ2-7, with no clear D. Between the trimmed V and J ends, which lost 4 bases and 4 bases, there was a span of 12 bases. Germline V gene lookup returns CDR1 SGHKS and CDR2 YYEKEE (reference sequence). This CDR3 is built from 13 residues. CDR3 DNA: TGTGCCAGCAGCCTCCCGGGTACATACGAGCAGTACTTC. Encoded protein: CASSLPGTYEQYF.

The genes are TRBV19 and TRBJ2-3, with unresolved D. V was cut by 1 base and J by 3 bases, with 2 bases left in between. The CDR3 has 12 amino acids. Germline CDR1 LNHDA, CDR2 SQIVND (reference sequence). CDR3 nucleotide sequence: TGTGCCAGTAGTATAGCTACAGATACGCAGTATTTT. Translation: CASSIATDTQYF.

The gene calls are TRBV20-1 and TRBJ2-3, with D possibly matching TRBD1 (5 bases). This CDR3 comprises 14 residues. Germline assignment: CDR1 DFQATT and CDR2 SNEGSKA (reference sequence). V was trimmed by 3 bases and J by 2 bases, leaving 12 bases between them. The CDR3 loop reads CSASDRILTDTQYF. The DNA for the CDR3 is TGCAGTGCTAGTGACAGAATTCTCACAGATACGCAGTATTTT.

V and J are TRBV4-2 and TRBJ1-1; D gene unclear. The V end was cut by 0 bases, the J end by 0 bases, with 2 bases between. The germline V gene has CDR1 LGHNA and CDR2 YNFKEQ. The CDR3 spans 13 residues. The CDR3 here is CASSQDLNTEAFF. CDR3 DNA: TGTGCCAGCAGCCAAGATTTGAACACTGAAGCTTTCTTT.

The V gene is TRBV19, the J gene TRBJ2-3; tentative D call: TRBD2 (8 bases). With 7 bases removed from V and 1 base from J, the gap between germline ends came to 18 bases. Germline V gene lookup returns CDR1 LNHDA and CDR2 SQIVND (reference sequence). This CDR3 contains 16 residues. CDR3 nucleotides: TGTGCCAGTACCCTGGACAGGCGGGGGGGCACAGATACGCAGTATTTT. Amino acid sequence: CASTLDRRGGTDTQYF.

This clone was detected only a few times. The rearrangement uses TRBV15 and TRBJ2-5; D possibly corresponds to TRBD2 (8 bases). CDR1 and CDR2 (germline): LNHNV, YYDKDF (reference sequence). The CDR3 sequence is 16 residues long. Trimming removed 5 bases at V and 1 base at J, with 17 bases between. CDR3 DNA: TGTGCCACCAGCGGAGGGGGCGGGGGGAGCCAAGAGACCCAGTACTTC. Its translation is CATSGGGGGSQETQYF.

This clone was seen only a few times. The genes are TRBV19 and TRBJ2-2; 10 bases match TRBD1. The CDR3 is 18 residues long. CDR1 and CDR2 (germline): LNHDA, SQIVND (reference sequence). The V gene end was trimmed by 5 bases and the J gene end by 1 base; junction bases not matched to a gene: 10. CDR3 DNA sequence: TGTGCCAGTAGTGGCCTGAGGACAGGGGGAGGGAACACCGGGGAGCTGTTTTTT. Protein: CASSGLRTGGGNTGELFF.

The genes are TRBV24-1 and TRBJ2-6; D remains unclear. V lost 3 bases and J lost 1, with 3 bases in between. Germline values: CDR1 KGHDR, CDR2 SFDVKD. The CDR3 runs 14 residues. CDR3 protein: CATSDPSGANVLTF. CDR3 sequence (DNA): TGTGCCACCAGTGATCCTTCTGGGGCCAACGTCCTGACTTTC.

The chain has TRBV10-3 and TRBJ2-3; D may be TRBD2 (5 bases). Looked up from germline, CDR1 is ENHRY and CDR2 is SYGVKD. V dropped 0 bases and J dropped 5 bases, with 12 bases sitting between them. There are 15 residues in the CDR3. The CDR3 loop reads CAISESNGVVDTQYF. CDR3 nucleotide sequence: TGTGCCATCAGTGAGTCGAACGGGGTTGTAGATACGCAGTATTTT.

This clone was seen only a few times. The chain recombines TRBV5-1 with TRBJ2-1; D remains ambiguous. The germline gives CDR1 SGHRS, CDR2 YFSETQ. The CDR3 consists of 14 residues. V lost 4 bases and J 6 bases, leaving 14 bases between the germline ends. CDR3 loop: CASSRRGMPNEQFF. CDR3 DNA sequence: TGCGCCAGCAGCCGGCGTGGGATGCCCAATGAGCAGTTCTTC. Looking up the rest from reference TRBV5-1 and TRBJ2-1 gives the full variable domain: KAGVTQTPRYLIKTRGQQVTLSCSPISGHRSVSWYQQTPGQGLQFLFEYFSETQRNKGNFPGRFSGRQFSNSRSEMNVSTLELGDSALYLCASSRRGMPNEQFFGPGTRLTVL.

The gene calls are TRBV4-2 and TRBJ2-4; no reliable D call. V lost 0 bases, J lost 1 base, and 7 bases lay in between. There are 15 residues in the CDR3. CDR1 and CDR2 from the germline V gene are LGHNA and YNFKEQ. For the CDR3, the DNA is TGTGCCAGCAGCCAAGACTTGATGGCCAAAAACATTCAGTACTTC. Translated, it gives CASSQDLMAKNIQYF.

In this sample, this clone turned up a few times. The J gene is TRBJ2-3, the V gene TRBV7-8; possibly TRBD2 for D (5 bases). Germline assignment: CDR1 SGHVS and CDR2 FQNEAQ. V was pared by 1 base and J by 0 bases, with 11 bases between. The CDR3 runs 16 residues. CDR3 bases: TGTGCCAGCAGCTTAGTTCCTCGGGGAAGCACAGATACGCAGTATTTT. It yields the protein CASSLVPRGSTDTQYF.

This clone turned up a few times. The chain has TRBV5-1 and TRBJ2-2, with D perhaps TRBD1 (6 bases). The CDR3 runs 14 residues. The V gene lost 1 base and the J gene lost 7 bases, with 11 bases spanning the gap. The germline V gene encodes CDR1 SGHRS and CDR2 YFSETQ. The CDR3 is CASSLFRTDGELFF. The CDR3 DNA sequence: TGCGCCAGCAGCTTGTTCAGGACAGACGGGGAGCTGTTTTTT. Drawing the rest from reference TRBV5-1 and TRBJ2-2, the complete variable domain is KAGVTQTPRYLIKTRGQQVTLSCSPISGHRSVSWYQQTPGQGLQFLFEYFSETQRNKGNFPGRFSGRQFSNSRSEMNVSTLELGDSALYLCASSLFRTDGELFFGEGSRLTVL.

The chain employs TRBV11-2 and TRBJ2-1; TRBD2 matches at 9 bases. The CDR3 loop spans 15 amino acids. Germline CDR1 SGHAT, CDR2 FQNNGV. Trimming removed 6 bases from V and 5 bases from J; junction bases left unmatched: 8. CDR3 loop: CASSLAGTSNNEQFF. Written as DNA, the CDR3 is TGTGCCAGCAGTTTGGCCGGGACTAGCAACAATGAGCAGTTCTTC.

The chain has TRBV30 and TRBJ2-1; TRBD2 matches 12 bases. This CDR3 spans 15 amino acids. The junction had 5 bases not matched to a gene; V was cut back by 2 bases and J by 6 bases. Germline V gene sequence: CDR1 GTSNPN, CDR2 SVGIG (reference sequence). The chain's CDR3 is CAWSKGTSGSNEQFF. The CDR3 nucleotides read TGTGCCTGGAGTAAAGGGACTAGCGGGTCCAATGAGCAGTTCTTC.

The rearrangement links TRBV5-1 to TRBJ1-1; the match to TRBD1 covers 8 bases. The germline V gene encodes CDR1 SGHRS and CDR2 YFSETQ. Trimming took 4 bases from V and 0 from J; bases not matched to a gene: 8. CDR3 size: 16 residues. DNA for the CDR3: TGCGCCAGCAGCCCGGCGACAGGGGCAATGAACACTGAAGCTTTCTTT. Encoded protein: CASSPATGAMNTEAFF.